These 28 T cell receptor beta chains originate from one sample sequenced in a study of T cells in Graves' hyperthyroidism and ophthalmopathy. The investigators amplified TCR beta CDR3 regions from RNA transcripts. A first-round RT-PCR of the TCR CDR3 used the HTBI primer set. TCRdb passed the multiplex PCR reads through MiXCR, listing each CDR3 protein once. The sample lists roughly 300,000 distinct CDR3 sequences; roughly 18% were seen once. The sequenced sample was blood. These receptors were taken from a woman aged 50 to 60 with Graves' hyperthyroidism.

The gene calls are TRBV12-3 or TRBV12-4 and TRBJ1-6; TRBD1 might be the D (5 bases). Trimming shortened V by 4 bases and J by 7 bases, and 11 bases separated the two germline ends. This CDR3 region has 14 residues. The CDR3: CASSYAGSNSPLHF. CDR3 DNA: TGTGCCAGCAGTTATGCAGGGTCAAATTCACCCCTCCACTTT.

This clonotype was seen a few times. The rearrangement joins TRBV4-1 to TRBJ2-2, with 7 bases matching TRBD1. Germline V CDR1 and CDR2: MGHRA, YSYEKL. V was clipped by 5 bases and J by 1 base; unmatched bases: 10. The CDR3 loop spans 17 amino acids. Here the CDR3 reads CASSAHGQAMNTGELFF. The CDR3 nucleotides are TGCGCCAGCAGCGCCCACGGACAGGCGATGAACACCGGGGAGCTGTTTTTT.

The chain links TRBV10-2 to TRBJ2-3, with 10 bases aligning to TRBD2. The CDR3 length is 15 residues. Germline lookup yields CDR1 WSHSY and CDR2 SAAADI. Trimming at V came to 6 bases and at J to 1 base, leaving 4 bases not matched to a gene. This CDR3 is CASRPGTSGTDTQYF. The CDR3 DNA sequence: TGCGCCAGCAGACCCGGGACTAGCGGCACAGATACGCAGTATTTT.

CDR3 protein: CASQVEGGPNEQFF. In DNA, the CDR3 is TGTGCCAGCCAGGTCGAGGGAGGGCCAAATGAGCAGTTCTTC. The chain carries TRBV6-1 and TRBJ2-1; the match to TRBD2 covers 7 bases. The CDR3 has 14 amino acids. Unmatched junction bases numbered 11, after V lost 8 bases and J lost 7 bases. CDR1 is MNHNS, CDR2 SASEGT, per germline.

This clonotype has ten or more counts. J is TRBJ2-1 and V is TRBV11-2; 7 bases fit TRBD1. The trim removed 5 bases at V and 2 bases at J, leaving 3 bases unmatched. Per germline, CDR1 SGHAT and CDR2 FQNNGV. CDR3 length equals 14 residues. This CDR3 is CASSPDRTYNEQFF. CDR3 coding DNA: TGTGCCAGCAGCCCGGACAGGACCTACAATGAGCAGTTCTTC.

The sample holds many counts of this clonotype. This chain joins TRBV11-1 and TRBJ1-1; D ambiguous. CDR1 is SGHAT and CDR2 is FQDESV in the germline V gene (reference sequence). This CDR3 region has 13 residues. V lost 5 bases and J 0 bases, leaving 7 bases between the germline ends. The CDR3 spells CASSRNLNTEAFF. The CDR3 nucleotides read TGTGCCAGCAGCCGTAATTTGAACACTGAAGCTTTCTTT.

There are many counts of this clonotype. V and J are TRBV20-1 and TRBJ1-1; tentatively, D is TRBD1 (6 bases). There are 16 residues in the CDR3. The V and J ends lost 0 bases and 5 bases respectively, with 19 bases between them. From germline, CDR1 is DFQATT and CDR2 SNEGSKA (reference sequence). For the CDR3, the DNA is TGCAGTGCTAGAGATGGGAGTGTCAGGAGGGGGACTGAAGCTTTCTTT. It translates to CSARDGSVRRGTEAFF.

The chain has TRBV7-8 and TRBJ1-2; D gene ambiguous. Germline V lookup: CDR1 SGHVS, CDR2 FQNEAQ. CDR3 length equals 15 residues. Trimming shortened V by 0 bases and J by 1 base, and 9 bases separated the two germline ends. The CDR3 loop is CASSLALGSNYGYTF. CDR3 in DNA: TGTGCCAGCAGCTTAGCCTTAGGCAGTAACTATGGCTACACCTTC.

The chain employs TRBV7-9 and TRBJ2-2; TRBD1 matches at 8 bases. V lost 3 bases, J lost 4 bases, and 4 bases stayed unmatched. The V gene's germline CDR1 is SEHNR and CDR2 FQNEAQ (reference sequence). This CDR3 is built from 15 residues. DNA of the CDR3: TGTGCCAGCAGCTTGGAACAGGGGGTCACCGGGGAGCTGTTTTTT. It yields the protein CASSLEQGVTGELFF.

The J gene is TRBJ2-5, the V gene TRBV7-8; no firm D call. Germline loops: CDR1 SGHVS, CDR2 FQNEAQ. The CDR3 spans 16 residues. V was pared by 4 bases and J by 1 base, with 16 bases between. The CDR3 is CASSSMLYARQETQYF. CDR3 in DNA: TGTGCCAGCAGCTCCATGCTCTATGCTCGCCAAGAGACCCAGTACTTC.

Details on this clonotype: A clone one base away is much larger, so this may be a read error. This chain uses TRBV20-1 with TRBJ1-5; 7 bases fit TRBD1. The germline V gene encodes CDR1 DFQATT and CDR2 SNEGSKA (reference sequence). V was clipped by 6 bases and J by 3 bases; unmatched bases: 8. The CDR3 extends over 14 amino acids. The DNA for the CDR3 is TGCAGTGCGACGAGGGACAGCGCCAATCAGCCCCAGCATTTT. It encodes CSATRDSANQPQHF.

Many counts were recorded for this clonotype. CDR3 in DNA: TGCAGTGCCGCGAGCGGGAGGAGCTACGAGCAGTACTTC. It specifies CSAASGRSYEQYF. This chain uses TRBV20-1 with TRBJ2-7; 9 bases are a match to TRBD2. V shed 6 bases, J shed 3 bases, and the junction held 6 bases outside the gene matches. The CDR3 covers 13 residues. CDR1 DFQATT and CDR2 SNEGSKA come from the germline V gene (reference sequence).

The chain combines TRBV19 with TRBJ2-2, with 8 bases that match TRBD1. V shed 10 bases, J shed 5 bases, and the junction held 6 bases outside the gene matches. Germline V gene data show CDR1 as LNHDA and CDR2 as SQIVND (reference sequence). This CDR3 spans 13 amino acids. DNA for the CDR3: TGTGCCACGACAGGGGAGGAGACCGGGGAGCTGTTTTTT. Amino acids: CATTGEETGELFF.

The J gene is TRBJ2-1, the V gene TRBV19; TRBD2 agrees at 10 bases. Per the germline V gene, CDR1 is LNHDA and CDR2 is SQIVND (reference sequence). The trim removed 5 bases at V and 4 bases at J, leaving 2 bases unmatched. CDR3 length: 14 amino acids. CDR3 amino acids: CASSSTSGYNEQFF. The CDR3 DNA follows: TGTGCCAGTAGTTCGACTAGCGGGTACAATGAGCAGTTCTTC.

This clonotype was found many times. V and J are TRBV5-1 and TRBJ2-3, with D possibly being TRBD2 (5 bases). V lost 0 bases to trimming and J lost 2 bases, with 10 bases between them. The CDR3 consists of 15 residues. Per germline, CDR1 SGHRS and CDR2 YFSETQ. Here the CDR3 DNA reads TGCGCCAGCAGCTTGGGTTCGGGGTTCACAGATACGCAGTATTTT. The encoded protein is CASSLGSGFTDTQYF.

This clonotype was picked up a small number of times. The chain combines TRBV6-1 with TRBJ1-5; D is ambiguous. V was pared by 5 bases and J by 8 bases, with 16 bases between. The CDR3 sequence is 14 residues long. Germline CDR1 and CDR2: MNHNS and SASEGT. Here the CDR3 DNA reads TGTGCCAGCAGTTTGAGGCAGCCCGGTGAGCCCCAGCATTTT. As protein: CASSLRQPGEPQHF.

This clonotype turned up a few times. The chain recombines TRBV10-3 with TRBJ2-1; TRBD2 is a possible D gene (5 bases). V was trimmed by 0 bases and J by 12 bases, leaving 15 bases between them. CDR1 is ENHRY and CDR2 is SYGVKD in the germline V gene. The CDR3 runs to 14 residues. CDR3 DNA: TGTGCCATCAGTGAGTCTCGGGGTCGGGATGGGCAGTTCTTC. Amino acid sequence: CAISESRGRDGQFF.

This clonotype was counted many times. The chain links TRBV6-2 or TRBV6-3 to TRBJ2-7, with unresolved D. Germline V gene data show CDR1 as MNHEY and CDR2 as SVGEGT. The CDR3 loop spans 16 amino acids. Trimming took 0 bases from V and 3 from J, leaving 15 bases between them. CDR3 DNA sequence: TGTGCCAGCAGTTACTCGATTGGCCTCGTGTACTACGAGCAGTACGTC. It encodes CASSYSIGLVYYEQYV.

The chain recombines TRBV12-3 or TRBV12-4 with TRBJ1-1; D ambiguous. The germline V and J ends were trimmed by 0 bases and 6 bases, with 8 bases remaining between them. The length of the CDR3 is 13 residues. CDR3 in DNA: TGTGCCAGCAGTTTAGCGCGAGGGTCTGAAGCTTTCTTT. The encoded protein is CASSLARGSEAFF.

V gene TRBV7-9 combines with J gene TRBJ2-3; D gene uncertain. The CDR3 contains 12 residues. The germline V gene has CDR1 SEHNR and CDR2 FQNEAQ (reference sequence). Trimming took off 1 base at V and 9 bases at J, with 8 bases between the two ends. The CDR3 DNA is TGTGCCAGCAGCTTAGTATTTGGAACGCAGTATTTT. The encoded protein is CASSLVFGTQYF.

This sequence joins TRBV4-1 and TRBJ1-2; D is ambiguous. Per germline, CDR1 MGHRA and CDR2 YSYEKL. The CDR3 has 11 amino acids. Trimming left V 2 bases short and J 8 bases short, with 6 bases between. The CDR3 reads CASSQQSGYTF. The CDR3 DNA follows: TGCGCCAGCAGCCAACAGTCGGGCTACACCTTC.

This clonotype has at least ten counts. CDR3 nucleotides: TGCAGTGCTAGAGTTGGCGTTAGCGAGCAGTACTTC. This sequence encodes CSARVGVSEQYF. The chain recombines TRBV20-1 with TRBJ2-7, with D unresolved. The CDR3 has 12 amino acids. With 1 base removed from V and 6 bases from J, the gap between germline ends came to 10 bases. Germline CDR1 is DFQATT and CDR2 is SNEGSKA (reference sequence).

This clonotype was seen many times. V is TRBV18 and J is TRBJ1-1, with D perhaps matching TRBD1 (5 bases). The CDR3 is 13 amino acids. Germline lookup yields CDR1 KGHSH and CDR2 LQKENI. Trimming left V 5 bases short and J 1 base short, with 8 bases between. CDR3 protein: CASSEQENTEAFF. The CDR3 nucleotides are TGTGCCAGCTCAGAACAGGAGAACACTGAAGCTTTCTTT.

This clonotype has a handful of counts. The chain links TRBV18 to TRBJ2-1, with 9 bases that match TRBD2. J lost 0 bases, V lost 6 bases, and 15 bases had no gene match. CDR1 and CDR2 (germline): KGHSH, LQKENI. The CDR3 has 19 residues. CDR3 bases: TGTGCCAGCTCCCGACTTTCAGCGGGAGGACAAGGCTCCTACAATGAGCAGTTCTTC. It translates to CASSRLSAGGQGSYNEQFF.

This clonotype has a handful of counts. CDR3 in DNA: TGTGCCAGCAGCGCGGGCAGCTATGGCTACACCTTC. Translated: CASSAGSYGYTF. J is TRBJ1-2 and V is TRBV5-4; D is unclear. The germline V gene encodes CDR1 SGHNT and CDR2 YYREEE (reference sequence). The V end was cut by 4 bases, the J end by 4 bases, with 8 bases between. The length of the CDR3 is 12 residues.

This sequence joins TRBV5-1 and TRBJ1-5; 7 nucleotides agree with TRBD1. CDR3 size: 15 residues. V lost 0 bases, J lost 4 bases, and 4 bases stayed unmatched. CDR1 and CDR2 (germline): SGHRS, YFSETQ. The CDR3 DNA follows: TGCGCCAGCAGCTTGGAAGGGGGCTCAAATCAGCCCCAGCATTTT. Residues: CASSLEGGSNQPQHF.

This clonotype was detected a few times. This rearrangement joins TRBV11-2 to TRBJ1-6; D not certain. Trimming stripped 0 bases from V and 7 bases from J, with 13 bases between. Germline assignment: CDR1 SGHAT and CDR2 FQNNGV. This CDR3 region has 16 residues. This CDR3 reads CASSLDWATSNSPLHF. CDR3 DNA sequence: TGTGCCAGCAGCTTAGATTGGGCTACCTCAAATTCACCCCTCCACTTT.

The chain uses TRBV20-1 and TRBJ2-3, with TRBD2 matching 14 bases. Germline trimming cut 5 bases from V and 0 bases from J; bases unmatched to any gene: 10. The length of the CDR3 is 18 residues. Germline CDR1 is DFQATT and CDR2 is SNEGSKA (reference sequence). The CDR3 bases are TGCAGTGCTTTGACTAGCGGGGGGGAACGCTATAGCACAGATACGCAGTATTTT. Amino acid sequence: CSALTSGGERYSTDTQYF.